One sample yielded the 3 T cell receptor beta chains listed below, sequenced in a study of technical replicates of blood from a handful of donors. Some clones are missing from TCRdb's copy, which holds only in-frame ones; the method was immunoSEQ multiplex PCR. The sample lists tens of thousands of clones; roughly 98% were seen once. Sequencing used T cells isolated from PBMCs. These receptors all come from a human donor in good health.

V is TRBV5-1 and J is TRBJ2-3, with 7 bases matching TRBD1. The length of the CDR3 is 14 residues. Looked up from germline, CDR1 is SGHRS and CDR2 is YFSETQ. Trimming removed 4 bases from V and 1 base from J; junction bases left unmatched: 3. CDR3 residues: CASSPGQGTDTQYF. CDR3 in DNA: TGCGCCAGCAGCCCAGGACAGGGCACAGATACGCAGTATTTT.

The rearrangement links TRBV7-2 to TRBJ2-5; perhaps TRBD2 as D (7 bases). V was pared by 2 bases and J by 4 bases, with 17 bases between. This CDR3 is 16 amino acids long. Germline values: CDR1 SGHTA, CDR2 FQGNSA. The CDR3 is CASSLKWGGPPETQYF. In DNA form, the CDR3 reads TGTGCCAGCAGCTTAAAGTGGGGGGGGCCTCCAGAGACCCAGTACTTC.

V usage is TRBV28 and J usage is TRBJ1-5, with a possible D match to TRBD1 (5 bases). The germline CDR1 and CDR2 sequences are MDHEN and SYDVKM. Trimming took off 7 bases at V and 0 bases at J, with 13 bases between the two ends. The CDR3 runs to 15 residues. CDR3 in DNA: TGTGCCAGCACCCAGGGAGGTGATAGCAATCAGCCCCAGCATTTT. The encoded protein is CASTQGGDSNQPQHF.